These 14 T cell receptor beta chains were all obtained from the same sample, sequenced in a study of Ad26.COV2.S vaccination and SARS-CoV-2 variants. As for treatment: around 19 received Ad26.COV2.S at low or high dose, single or two shots; about 5 received placebo; per-sample allocation not given. All samples were drawn on day 63, counting from the first vaccine or placebo injection. Sequencing used immunoSEQ multiplex PCR; TCRdb keeps in-frame clones, though not all of them. Of almost 400,000 clones in the sample, about nine tenths were seen once. Sample: peripheral blood, taken in a trial of Ad26.COV2.S vaccine versus placebo. The receptors come from a person between 18 and 59 years old who received the Ad26.COV2.S COVID-19 vaccine or a placebo.

This clone was observed at least ten times. The CDR3 reads CASSQDRQGARYYGYTF. The CDR3 DNA is TGTGCCAGCAGCCAGGACCGACAGGGGGCGCGGTACTATGGCTACACCTTC. The chain employs TRBV5-4 and TRBJ1-2, with TRBD1 matching 10 bases. The CDR3 consists of 17 residues. The trim removed 4 bases at V and 3 bases at J, leaving 12 bases unmatched. Germline lookup yields CDR1 SGHNT and CDR2 YYREEE (reference sequence).

The genes are TRBV30 and TRBJ1-4; D might be TRBD1 (5 bases). Germline lookup yields CDR1 GTSNPN and CDR2 SVGIG (reference sequence). Trimming stripped 6 bases from V and 6 bases from J, with 17 bases between. The CDR3 covers 14 residues. CDR3 sequence: CACQLGPVDEKLFF. The CDR3 DNA sequence: TGTGCCTGCCAACTGGGGCCAGTGGATGAAAAACTGTTTTTT.

The J gene is TRBJ2-3, the V gene TRBV11-2; D remains unclear. The CDR3 contains 14 residues. Between the trimmed V and J ends, which lost 0 bases and 4 bases, there was a span of 8 bases. Germline V gene data show CDR1 as SGHAT and CDR2 as FQNNGV. CDR3 DNA: TGTGCCAGCAGCTTAGAGAGACTCTCAGATACGCAGTATTTT. Translated: CASSLERLSDTQYF.

V usage is TRBV28 and J usage is TRBJ2-7; a weak D match, TRBD2 (5 bases). Germline loops: CDR1 MDHEN, CDR2 SYDVKM. Trimming shortened V by 2 bases and J by 6 bases, and 8 bases separated the two germline ends. The CDR3 consists of 12 residues. The chain's CDR3 is CASSLGAGEQYF. CDR3 DNA sequence: TGTGCCAGCAGTTTAGGTGCGGGCGAGCAGTACTTC.

This sequence joins TRBV9 and TRBJ2-7, with a weak D call TRBD1 (6 bases). V dropped 0 bases and J dropped 3 bases, with 10 bases sitting between them. Germline loops: CDR1 SGDLS, CDR2 YYNGEE. The CDR3 extends over 14 amino acids. The CDR3 nucleotides read TGTGCCAGCAGCGTAGAGGGGGTCAGCTACGAGCAGTACTTC. Translation gives CASSVEGVSYEQYF.

The V call is TRBV28, the J call TRBJ2-1, with 8 bases matching TRBD2. Trimming cost V 7 bases and J 2 bases; bases outside gene matches: 7. The CDR3 totals 15 residues. From germline, CDR1 is MDHEN and CDR2 SYDVKM. The CDR3, as DNA: TGTGCCAGCACCCGCGGCGGGGGGCCCTACAATGAGCAGTTCTTC. Translation: CASTRGGGPYNEQFF.

J is TRBJ2-1 and V is TRBV28; perhaps TRBD2 as D (6 bases). The ends were cut back, 8 bases at V and 0 bases at J, with 17 bases in the middle. This CDR3 is built from 16 residues. In germline, CDR1 is MDHEN, CDR2 SYDVKM. The CDR3 reads CASRPGGLRSYNEQFF. In DNA form, the CDR3 reads TGTGCCAGCCGACCTGGGGGACTGCGCTCCTACAATGAGCAGTTCTTC.

The chain has TRBV29-1 and TRBJ2-3; weak D call: TRBD1 (6 bases). CDR1 and CDR2 from the germline V gene are SQVTM and ANQGSEA. CDR3 length: 9 amino acids. V was pared by 7 bases and J by 10 bases, with 9 bases between. The CDR3 here is CSAGVAQYF. The CDR3 DNA reads as TGCAGCGCAGGGGTAGCGCAGTATTTT.

This clone showed up just once. The J gene is TRBJ2-3, the V gene TRBV30, with D possibly being TRBD2 (5 bases). The V end lost 2 bases, the J end lost 7 bases, and 10 bases lay between the germline ends. The CDR3 has 12 residues. The germline gives CDR1 GTSNPN, CDR2 SVGIG (reference sequence). The CDR3 DNA reads as TGTGCCTGGAGTTGGGAGCGCAATACGCAGTATTTT. Its protein is CAWSWERNTQYF.

The chain joins TRBV6-5 to TRBJ1-2; D perhaps matches TRBD1 (6 bases). The CDR3 consists of 12 residues. The V gene lost 6 bases and the J gene lost 4 bases, with 9 bases spanning the gap. The germline V gene encodes CDR1 MNHEY and CDR2 SVGAGI. The CDR3 DNA follows: TGTGCCAGCAGGGACAGCCCCTATGGCTACACCTTC. This translates into CASRDSPYGYTF.

This chain joins TRBV11-2 and TRBJ2-3; the match to TRBD2 covers 14 bases. Germline V CDR1 and CDR2: SGHAT, FQNNGV. The CDR3 runs 17 residues. Trimming cost V 5 bases and J 2 bases; bases outside gene matches: 6. The CDR3 region is CASSQPTSGRATDTQYF. The CDR3 DNA sequence: TGTGCCAGCAGCCAACCGACTAGCGGGAGGGCCACAGATACGCAGTATTTT. Drawing the rest from reference TRBV11-2 and TRBJ2-3, the complete variable domain is EAGVAQSPRYKIIEKRQSVAFWCNPISGHATLYWYQQILGQGPKLLIQFQNNGVVDDSQLPKDRFSAERLKGVDSTLKIQPAKLEDSAVYLCASSQPTSGRATDTQYFGPGTRLTVL.

CDR3 sequence reads: CASSRRLAGGDEQFF. The CDR3 DNA follows: TGTGCCAGCAGCCGTAGACTAGCGGGAGGTGATGAGCAGTTCTTC. The rearrangement links TRBV7-9 to TRBJ2-1, with 13 bases lining up with TRBD2. V lost 5 bases to trimming and J lost 8 bases; unmatched junction nucleotides: 6. This CDR3 region has 15 residues. Germline loops: CDR1 SEHNR, CDR2 FQNEAQ (reference sequence).

This chain connects TRBV5-1 to TRBJ2-1; weak D call: TRBD1 (5 bases). This CDR3 is 16 amino acids long. The germline gives CDR1 SGHRS, CDR2 YFSETQ. V lost 0 bases to trimming and J lost 4 bases, with 14 bases between them. The CDR3 here is CASSLAALGRYNEQFF. The DNA of the CDR3 is TGCGCCAGCAGCTTGGCCGCCTTGGGGCGATACAATGAGCAGTTCTTC.

The V call is TRBV7-2, the J call TRBJ1-1; 8 bases agree with TRBD1. CDR1 is SGHTA and CDR2 is FQGNSA in the germline V gene. Trimming removed 4 bases from V and 4 bases from J; junction bases left unmatched: 2. The CDR3 is made up of 13 amino acids. Here the CDR3 reads CASSSQGGTEAFF. CDR3 DNA sequence: TGTGCCAGCAGCTCACAGGGGGGCACTGAAGCTTTCTTT.